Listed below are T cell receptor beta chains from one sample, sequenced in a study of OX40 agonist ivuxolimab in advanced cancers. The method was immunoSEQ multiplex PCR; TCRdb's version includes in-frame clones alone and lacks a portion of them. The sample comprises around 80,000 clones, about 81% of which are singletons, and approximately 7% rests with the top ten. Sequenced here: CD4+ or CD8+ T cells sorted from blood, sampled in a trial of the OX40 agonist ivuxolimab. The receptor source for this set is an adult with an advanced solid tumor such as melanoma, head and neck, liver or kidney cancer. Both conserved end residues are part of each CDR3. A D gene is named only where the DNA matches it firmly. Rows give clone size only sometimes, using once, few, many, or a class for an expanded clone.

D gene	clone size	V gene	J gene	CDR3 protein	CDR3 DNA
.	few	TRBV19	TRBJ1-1	CASSIGEITEAFF	TGTGCCAGTAGTATAGGGGAGATCACTGAAGCTTTCTTT
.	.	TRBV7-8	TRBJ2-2	CASSLDPGTANTGELFF	TGTGCCAGCAGCTTAGATCCCGGGACGGCGAACACCGGGGAGCTGTTTTTT
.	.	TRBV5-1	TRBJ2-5	CASSLEAGAPTETQYF	TGCGCCAGCAGCTTGGAGGCGGGGGCCCCTACAGAGACCCAGTACTTC
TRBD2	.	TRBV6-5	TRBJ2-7	CASSYGLAGDHEQYF	TGTGCCAGCAGTTACGGGCTAGCGGGAGATCACGAGCAGTACTTC
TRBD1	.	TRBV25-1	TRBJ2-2	CASSERTGGQNTGELFF	TGTGCCAGCAGTGAGAGGACAGGGGGGCAGAACACCGGGGAGCTGTTTTTT
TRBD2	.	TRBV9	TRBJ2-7	CASSAAPGGEQYF	TGTGCCAGCAGCGCAGCCCCGGGGGGGGAGCAGTACTTC
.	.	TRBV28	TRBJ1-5	CASSWWADNQPQHF	TGTGCCAGCAGTTGGTGGGCCGACAATCAGCCCCAGCATTTT
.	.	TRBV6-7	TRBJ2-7	CASLPDGGYEQYF	TGTGCCAGCCTTCCAGATGGAGGCTACGAGCAGTACTTC
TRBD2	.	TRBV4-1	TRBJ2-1	CASSQDLTSGRYEQFF	TGCGCCAGCAGCCAAGATTTAACTAGCGGGAGGTATGAGCAGTTCTTC
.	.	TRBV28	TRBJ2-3	CASGGHAHQDTQYF	TGTGCCTCCGGGGGGCACGCTCATCAAGATACGCAGTATTTT
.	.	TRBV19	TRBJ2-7	CASSIFRGQRTYEQYF	TGTGCCAGTAGTATCTTCCGAGGACAGAGAACCTACGAGCAGTACTTC
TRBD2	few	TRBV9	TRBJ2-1	CASSVGGREGYNEQFF	TGTGCCAGCAGCGTAGGAGGGCGGGAGGGCTACAATGAGCAGTTCTTC
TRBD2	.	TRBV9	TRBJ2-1	CASNLVAGGLNEQFF	TGTGCCAGCAACCTGGTAGCGGGGGGTTTAAATGAGCAGTTCTTC
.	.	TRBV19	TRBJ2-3	CASSHQGSRTDTQYF	TGTGCCAGTAGCCATCAGGGCTCACGCACAGATACGCAGTATTTT
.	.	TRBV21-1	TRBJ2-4	CASSTRTSGRTLAKNIQYF	TGTGCCAGCAGCACGAGGACTAGCGGGCGTACCCTAGCCAAAAACATTCAGTACTTC
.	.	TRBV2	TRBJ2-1	CASTQLDTYREYYNEQFF	TGTGCCAGCACGCAATTGGACACCTACAGGGAATACTACAATGAGCAGTTCTTC
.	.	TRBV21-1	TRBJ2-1	CASSNGRKTLFF	TGTGCCAGCAGCAATGGCAGGAAGACGCTGTTCTTC
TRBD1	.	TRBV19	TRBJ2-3	CASSVQGAGTDTQYF	TGTGCCAGTAGTGTACAGGGGGCCGGCACAGATACGCAGTATTTT
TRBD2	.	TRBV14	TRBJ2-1	CASSQDGTSGSSEQFF	TGTGCCAGCAGCCAAGATGGGACTAGCGGGAGTTCTGAGCAGTTCTTC
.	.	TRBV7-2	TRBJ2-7	CASSLAQGKTYEQYF	TGTGCCAGCAGCTTAGCGCAGGGGAAGACCTACGAGCAGTACTTC
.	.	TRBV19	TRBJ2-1	CAISNPGQHNEQFF	TGTGCCATCTCAAATCCGGGACAACACAATGAGCAGTTCTTC
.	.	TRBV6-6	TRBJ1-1	CASSSTWNTEAFF	TGTGCCAGCAGCTCAACTTGGAACACTGAAGCTTTCTTT
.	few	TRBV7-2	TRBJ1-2	CASSSQGPNYGYTF	TGTGCCAGCAGCTCGCAGGGGCCCAACTATGGCTACACCTTC
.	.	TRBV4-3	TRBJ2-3	CASSRDLTDTQYF	TGCGCCAGCAGCCGGGATCTCACAGATACGCAGTATTTT
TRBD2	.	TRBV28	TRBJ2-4	CASSYSGKAKNIQYF	TGTGCCAGCAGCTATAGCGGGAAGGCCAAAAACATTCAGTACTTC
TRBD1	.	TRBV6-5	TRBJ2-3	CASSYGDSRTDTQYF	TGTGCCAGCAGTTACGGGGACAGCCGCACAGATACGCAGTATTTT
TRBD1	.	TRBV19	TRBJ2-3	CASSGRRQGALDTQYF	TGTGCCAGTAGTGGGCGTAGACAGGGGGCTTTAGATACGCAGTATTTT
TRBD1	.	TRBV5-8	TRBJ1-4	CASSAGQGPNEKLFF	TGTGCCAGCAGCGCCGGACAGGGCCCTAATGAAAAACTGTTTTTT
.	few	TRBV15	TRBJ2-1	CATSRRQGGNEQFF	TGTGCCACCAGCAGACGCCAGGGGGGGAATGAGCAGTTCTTC
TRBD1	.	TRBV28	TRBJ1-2	CASGTTGGTYGYTF	TGTGCCAGCGGTACCACAGGGGGCACCTATGGCTACACCTTC
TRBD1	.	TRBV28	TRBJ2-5	CASSFGDRGGKTQYF	TGTGCCAGCAGTTTTGGGGACAGGGGTGGGAAGACCCAGTACTTC
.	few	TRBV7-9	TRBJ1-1	CASSPQGRGAFF	TGTGCCAGCAGCCCTCAAGGACGGGGAGCTTTCTTT
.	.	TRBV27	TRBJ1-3	CASSLSAYRSGNTIYF	TGTGCCAGCAGTTTATCGGCGTACCGCTCTGGAAACACCATATATTTT
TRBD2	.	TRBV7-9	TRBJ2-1	CASSLEGTSGSNNVQFF	TGTGCCAGCAGCTTAGAGGGGACTAGCGGGAGTAACAATGTGCAGTTCTTC
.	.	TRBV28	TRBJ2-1	CASSSGAFSYNEQFF	TGTGCCAGCAGTTCAGGGGCTTTCTCCTACAATGAGCAGTTCTTC
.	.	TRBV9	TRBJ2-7	CASSVDGGPYEQYF	TGTGCCAGCAGCGTAGATGGGGGACCCTACGAGCAGTACTTC
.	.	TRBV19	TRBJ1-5	CASSIMLGVGQPQHF	TGTGCCAGTAGTATCATGTTGGGGGTTGGTCAGCCCCAGCATTTT
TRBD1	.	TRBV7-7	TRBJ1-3	CASSLDRGRGNTIYF	TGTGCTAGCAGCCTGGACAGGGGGCGAGGAAACACCATATATTTT
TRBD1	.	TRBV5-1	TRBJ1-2	CASSLARDRGQLGGYTF	TGCGCCAGCAGCTTGGCCCGGGACAGGGGGCAATTGGGTGGCTACACCTTC
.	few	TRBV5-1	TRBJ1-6	CASSLSQGGNSPLHF	TGCGCCAGCAGCTTATCTCAGGGAGGGAATTCACCCCTCCACTTT
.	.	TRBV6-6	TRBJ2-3	CASYPGPTDTQYF	TGTGCCAGCTATCCGGGGCCGACAGATACGCAGTATTTT